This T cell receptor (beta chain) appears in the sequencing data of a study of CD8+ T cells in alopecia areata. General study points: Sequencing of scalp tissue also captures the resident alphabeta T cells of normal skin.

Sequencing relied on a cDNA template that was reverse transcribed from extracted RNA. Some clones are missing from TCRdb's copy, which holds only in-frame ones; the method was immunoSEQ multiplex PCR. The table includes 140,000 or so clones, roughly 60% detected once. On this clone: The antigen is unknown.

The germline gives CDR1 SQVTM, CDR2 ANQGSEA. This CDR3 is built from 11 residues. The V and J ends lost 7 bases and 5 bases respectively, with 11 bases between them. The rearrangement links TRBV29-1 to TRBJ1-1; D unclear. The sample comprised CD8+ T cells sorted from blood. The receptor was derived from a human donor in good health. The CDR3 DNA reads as TGCAGCGCCTTCGGGGTGACTGAAGCTTTCTTT. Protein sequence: CSAFGVTEAFF. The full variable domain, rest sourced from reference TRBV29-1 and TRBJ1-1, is SAVISQKPSRDICQRGTSLTIQCQVDSQVTMMFWYRQQPGQSLTLIATANQGSEATYESGFVIDKFPISRPNLTFSTLTVSNMSPEDSSIYLCSAFGVTEAFFGQGTRLTVV.